A few counts support the clone carrying this TCR beta chain. Its antigen remains unknown. Unique molecular identifiers were used in preparing the TCRbeta library. TCRdb re-derived calls from the PCR reads in MiXCR, one entry per CDR3 protein. The table records more than 200,000 distinct CDR3 sequences, about a quarter of them present only once. CDR3 length: 13 amino acids. The V gene's germline CDR1 is DFQATT and CDR2 SNEGSKA (reference sequence). Trimming removed 3 bases from V and 5 bases from J, with 13 bases in between. These data originate in a study of T-cell reconstitution after alpha-beta-depleted transplantation in children. Whole-study results and caveats: After transplant, high TCRbeta diversity at day 60 in some patients arose from surviving recipient T cells and thymic progenitors.

The sample was PBMCs, taken before TCRalphabeta/CD19-depleted stem cell transplant. This clonotype originated in a girl aged 2 to 10 with Fanconi anemia, due to receive a stem cell transplant. J is TRBJ2-5 and V is TRBV20-1, with D possibly matching TRBD2 (5 bases). CDR3 sequence (DNA): TGCAGTGCTAGGTCTAGCCGAAGGGAGACCCAGTACTTC. It codes for CSARSSRRETQYF.